The rows below give T cell receptor beta chains drawn from one sample of a study of radiotherapy plus CTLA-4 blockade in lung cancer. This table comes from immunoSEQ multiplex PCR, and its TCRdb copy is limited to in-frame clones, with some not included. Among fewer than 35,000 clones listed, about four fifths were seen once. Sequenced here: peripheral blood, sampled from a patient treated with radiotherapy plus ipilimumab. The receptors here all came from a human donor with non-small cell lung cancer that progressed on radiotherapy plus ipilimumab. The CDR3 runs from the conserved cysteine through the conserved F or W. A D gene is named only where the DNA matches it firmly. The size of a clone is reported for some rows only, either as once, few or many, or as a class for expanded clones.

CDR3 length	D gene	J gene	V gene	clone size	CDR3 protein	CDR3 DNA
14	NA	TRBJ2-5	TRBV19	once	CASSTLGGVETQYF	TGTGCCAGTAGTACCTTAGGGGGAGTAGAGACCCAGTACTTC
15	NA	TRBJ1-1	TRBV19	NA	CASSISTGGYTEAFF	TGTGCCAGTAGTATCTCGACAGGCGGGTACACTGAAGCTTTCTTT
13	NA	TRBJ2-3	TRBV11-2	once	CASSSTRTDTQYF	TGTGCCAGCAGCTCAACTAGAACAGATACGCAGTATTTT
16	NA	TRBJ2-1	TRBV7-9	NA	CASNYIQVPIYNEQFF	TGTGCCAGCAACTATATTCAGGTGCCGATATACAATGAGCAGTTCTTC
14	TRBD1	TRBJ1-5	TRBV6-6	NA	CASSYGTGSQPQHF	TGTGCCAGCAGTTACGGGACAGGGAGTCAGCCCCAGCATTTT
15	NA	TRBJ2-6	TRBV9	few	CASSGGSSGANVLTF	TGTGCCAGCAGCGGGGGGAGCTCTGGGGCCAACGTCCTGACTTTC
16	NA	TRBJ1-2	TRBV19	NA	CASSIGYSGPNYGYTF	TGTGCCAGTAGTATTGGGTACTCGGGGCCCAACTATGGCTACACCTTC
14	NA	TRBJ2-7	TRBV15	NA	CATSPQGGAYEQYF	TGTGCCACCAGCCCCCAGGGCGGGGCGTACGAGCAGTACTTC
16	NA	TRBJ1-2	TRBV6-1	NA	CASSEVQGTGAYGYTF	TGTGCCAGCAGTGAAGTTCAGGGGACTGGGGCCTATGGCTACACCTTC
15	NA	TRBJ1-2	TRBV19	NA	CASRLRDGLNYGYTF	TGTGCCAGTCGCCTCCGGGACGGACTTAACTATGGCTACACCTTC
15	TRBD2	TRBJ2-1	TRBV11-3	NA	CASSLLAGPGNEQFF	TGTGCCAGCAGCTTGCTAGCGGGGCCAGGGAATGAGCAGTTCTTC
16	NA	TRBJ1-5	TRBV7-2	NA	CASSGQGTYSNQPQHF	TGTGCCAGCAGCGGCCAGGGAACCTATAGCAATCAGCCCCAGCATTTT
18	NA	TRBJ2-7	TRBV7-2	NA	CASSFAVSLGYLSYEQYF	TGTGCCAGCAGCTTTGCGGTATCTCTGGGATACCTGTCCTACGAGCAGTACTTC
16	TRBD2	TRBJ2-3	TRBV9	NA	CASSVGDSGATDTQYF	TGTGCCAGCAGCGTAGGAGATAGCGGGGCCACAGATACGCAGTATTTT
13	NA	TRBJ2-3	TRBV11-2	NA	CASSFIVADTQYF	TGTGCCAGCAGCTTCATAGTGGCAGATACGCAGTATTTT
15	TRBD1	TRBJ1-2	TRBV9	NA	CASSPETGGGYGYTF	TGTGCCAGCAGCCCAGAGACAGGGGGCGGCTATGGCTACACCTTC